Sequencing of this T cell receptor beta chain was carried out in a study of beta chain features in type 1 diabetes. Turning to the study itself: In age, gender and cell yields, patients were similar to healthy donors. Sorted cells from all samples, numbering about 100,000,000, were examined. Overall study results and limits: Researchers cautioned that cDNA sequencing could over-represent cells with high TCR expression.

Turning to this clone: Antigen specificity is unknown.

V dropped 6 bases and J dropped 2 bases, with 10 bases sitting between them. The CDR3 has 13 residues. From germline, CDR1 is SNHLY and CDR2 FYNNEI. All of the isolated RNA was reverse transcribed, so expressed TCRB transcripts were sequenced. Assay: immunoSEQ multiplex PCR; the TCRdb copy retains only in-frame clones and omits some. Of about 140,000 clones in the sample, about 9.7% are singletons; the top ten hold about 0.6%. Sampling consisted of one heparinised blood draw per donor, averaging about 116 mL. This chain uses TRBV2 with TRBJ1-2; D may be TRBD1 (5 bases). The receptor's source is a woman between 35 and 50 years old in good health. The sequenced material came from central memory CD4+ T cells from blood. CDR3 in amino acids: CASSREANYGYTF. CDR3 DNA sequence: TGTGCCAGCAGCAGGGAGGCGAACTATGGCTACACCTTC.